The rows below give T cell receptor beta chains drawn from one sample of a study of blood T cell repertoires in COVID-19. Produced via immunoSEQ multiplex PCR; TCRdb's table is partial and in-frame only. The top ten clones hold 1% of a sample with about 310,000 clones, roughly 84% of them seen once. The sample was peripheral blood. The source is a man aged 45-60 years with active or convalescent COVID-19. Both conserved end residues are part of each CDR3. A D gene is named only where the DNA matches it firmly. The size field is filled for only some rows; it gives once, few, many or a size class.

>15|TRBD2|TRBJ2-1|TRBV29-1|-
TGCAGCGTTGAAGGTGTGTCTAGCGGATACAATGAGCAGTTCTTC
CSVEGVSSGYNEQFF
>16|TRBD2|TRBJ2-5|TRBV5-5|-
TGTGCCAGCAGCGCACAACTAGCGGGGTTACAAGAGACCCAGTACTTC
CASSAQLAGLQETQYF
>15|TRBD1|TRBJ2-2|TRBV18|-
TGTGCCAGCTCATCCTCGACAGGGGTCACCGGGGAGCTGTTTTTT
CASSSSTGVTGELFF
>16|-|TRBJ2-4|TRBV21-1|-
TGTGCCAGCAGCCGACAGGAGAATAAGGCCAAAAACATTCAGTACTTC
CASSRQENKAKNIQYF
>15|-|TRBJ2-2|TRBV2|-
TGTGCCAGCAGTGAACAGGGTCGGGACACCGGGGAGCTGTTTTTT
CASSEQGRDTGELFF
>13|-|TRBJ2-7|TRBV12-3/TRBV12-4|once
TGTGCCAGCAGTTTGGGCCCCCGCGGGGAGCAGTACTTC
CASSLGPRGEQYF
>14|-|TRBJ1-2|TRBV20-1|-
TGCAGTGCTAGTCGCTTCCTCGGGAACTATGGCTACACCTTC
CSASRFLGNYGYTF
>14|TRBD2|TRBJ2-2|TRBV10-1|-
TGCGCCAGCGCCGGGATAGCGGGAACCGGGGAGCTGTTTTTT
CASAGIAGTGELFF
>16|TRBD2|TRBJ2-3|TRBV28|-
TGTGCCAGCAGTAAGCGGGGACTGATAAGCACAGATACGCAGTATTTT
CASSKRGLISTDTQYF
>13|-|TRBJ1-5|TRBV12-3/TRBV12-4|-
TGTGCCAGCAGGAGACAACTCAATCAGCCCCAGCATTTT
CASRRQLNQPQHF
>14|-|TRBJ2-7|TRBV5-6|-
TGTGCCAGCAATGACGGAGTCAACTCCTACGAGCAGTACTTC
CASNDGVNSYEQYF
>14|-|TRBJ2-1|TRBV11-2|-
TGTGCCAGCAGCTCCAGCGGCTCCTACAATGAGCAGTTCTTC
CASSSSGSYNEQFF
>15|TRBD1|TRBJ1-5|TRBV18|-
TGTGCCAGCTCACCGCCTCACGGGACAGGTCAGCCCCAGCATTTT
CASSPPHGTGQPQHF
>16|TRBD1|TRBJ2-3|TRBV5-1|-
TGCGCCAGCAGCTGGGGGGACAGGGGGCCGACAGATACGCAGTATTTT
CASSWGDRGPTDTQYF
>15|TRBD1|TRBJ1-2|TRBV7-2|-
TGTGCCAGCAGCTTACTTCGGGACAGGGGAGGTGGCTACACCTTC
CASSLLRDRGGGYTF
>12|-|TRBJ1-1|TRBV30|-
TGTGCCTGGGGTACCCGGGAGGCGTCGGCTTTCTTT
CAWGTREASAFF
>11|-|TRBJ2-1|TRBV5-1|-
TGCGCCAGCAGCTCGTACAATGAGCAGTTCTTC
CASSSYNEQFF
>16|TRBD2|TRBJ2-7|TRBV4-2|-
TGTGCCAGCAGCCAGGACCTCGCTAGCGGTTCCTACGAGCAGTACTTC
CASSQDLASGSYEQYF
>15|-|TRBJ1-5|TRBV19|-
TGTGCCAGTAGCCCACGGGCGGGCCGCAATCAGCCCCAGCATTTT
CASSPRAGRNQPQHF
>16|-|TRBJ1-2|TRBV4-2|-
TGTGCCAGCAGCCAAGATGGATCCGGGACAACCTATGGCTACACCTTC
CASSQDGSGTTYGYTF